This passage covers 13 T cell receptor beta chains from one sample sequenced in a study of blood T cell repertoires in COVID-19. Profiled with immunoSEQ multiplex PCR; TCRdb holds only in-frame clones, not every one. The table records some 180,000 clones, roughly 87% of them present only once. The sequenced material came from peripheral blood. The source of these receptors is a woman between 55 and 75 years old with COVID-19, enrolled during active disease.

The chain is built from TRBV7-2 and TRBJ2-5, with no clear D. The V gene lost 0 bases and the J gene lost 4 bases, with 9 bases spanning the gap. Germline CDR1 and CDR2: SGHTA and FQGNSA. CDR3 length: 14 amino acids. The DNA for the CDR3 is TGTGCCAGCAGCTTAGCGGGTCGCGGAGAGACCCAGTACTTC. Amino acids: CASSLAGRGETQYF.

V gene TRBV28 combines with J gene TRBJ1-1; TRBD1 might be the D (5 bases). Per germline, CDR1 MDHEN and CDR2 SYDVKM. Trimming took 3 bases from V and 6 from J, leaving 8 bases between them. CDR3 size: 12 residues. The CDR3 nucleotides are TGTGCCAGCAGTTTTACGGGGGCTGAAGCTTTCTTT. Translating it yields CASSFTGAEAFF.

The DNA of the CDR3 is TGTGCCAGCAGTCCGCCGGGGGGTATAGTCGGTGGCTACACCTTC. Translated: CASSPPGGIVGGYTF. The chain is built from TRBV5-4 and TRBJ1-2; D perhaps matches TRBD1 (5 bases). The germline gives CDR1 SGHNT, CDR2 YYREEE (reference sequence). This CDR3 region has 15 residues. V lost 5 bases, J lost 7 bases, and 21 bases lay in between.

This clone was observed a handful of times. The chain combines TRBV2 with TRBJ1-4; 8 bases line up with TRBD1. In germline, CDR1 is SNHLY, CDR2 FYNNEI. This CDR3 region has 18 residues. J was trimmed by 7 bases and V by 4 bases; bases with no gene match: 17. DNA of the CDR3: TGTGCCAGCAGTGTTCAGGGGGCGAACTTTTTCTCACCTGAAAAACTGTTTTTT. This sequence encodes CASSVQGANFFSPEKLFF.

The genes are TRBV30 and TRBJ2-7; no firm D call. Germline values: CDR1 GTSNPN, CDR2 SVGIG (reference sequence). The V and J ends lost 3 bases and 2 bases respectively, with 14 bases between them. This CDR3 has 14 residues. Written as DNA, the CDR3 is TGTGCCTGGAGCCGGCCAGGCCGAACCTACGAGCAGTACTTC. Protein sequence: CAWSRPGRTYEQYF. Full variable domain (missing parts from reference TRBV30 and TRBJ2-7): SQTIHQWPATLVQPVGSPLSLECTVEGTSNPNLYWYRQAAGRGLQLLFYSVGIGQISSEVPQNLSASRPQDRQFILSSKKLLLSDSGFYLCAWSRPGRTYEQYFGPGTRLTVT.

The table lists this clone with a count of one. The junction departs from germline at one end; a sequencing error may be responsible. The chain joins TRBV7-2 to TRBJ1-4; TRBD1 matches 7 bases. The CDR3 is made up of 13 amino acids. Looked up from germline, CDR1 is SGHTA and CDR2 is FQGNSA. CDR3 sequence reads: CASSFTNRDSLKF. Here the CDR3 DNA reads TGTGCCAGCAGCTTCACAAACCGGGACAGTCTAAAATTT. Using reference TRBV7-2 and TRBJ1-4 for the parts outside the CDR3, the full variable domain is GAGVSQSPSNKVTEKGKDVELRCDPISGHTALYWYRQSLGQGLEFLIYFQGNSAPDKSGLPSDRFSAERTGGSVSTLTIQRTQQEDSAVYLCASSFTNRDSLKFGSGTQLSVL.

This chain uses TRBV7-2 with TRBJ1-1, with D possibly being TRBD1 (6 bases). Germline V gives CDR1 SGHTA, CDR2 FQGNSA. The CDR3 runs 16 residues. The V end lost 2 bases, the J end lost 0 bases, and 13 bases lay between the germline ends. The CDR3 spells CASSLLPGGMNTEAFF. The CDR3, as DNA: TGTGCCAGCAGCTTATTGCCGGGGGGCATGAACACTGAAGCTTTCTTT.

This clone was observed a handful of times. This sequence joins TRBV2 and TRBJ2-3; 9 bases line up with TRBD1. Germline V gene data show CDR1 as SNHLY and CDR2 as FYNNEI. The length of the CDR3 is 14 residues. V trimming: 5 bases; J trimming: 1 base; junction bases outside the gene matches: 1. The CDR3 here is CASSRDRGTDTQYF. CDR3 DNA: TGTGCCAGCAGTCGGGACAGGGGCACAGATACGCAGTATTTT.

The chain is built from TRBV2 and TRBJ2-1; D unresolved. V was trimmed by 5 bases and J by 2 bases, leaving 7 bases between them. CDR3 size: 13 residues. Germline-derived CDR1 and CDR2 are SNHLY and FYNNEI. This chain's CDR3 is CASSISTYNEQFF. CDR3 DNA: TGTGCCAGCAGTATTTCCACCTACAATGAGCAGTTCTTC. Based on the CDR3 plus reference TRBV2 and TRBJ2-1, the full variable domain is EPEVTQTPSHQVTQMGQEVILRCVPISNHLYFYWYRQILGQKVEFLVSFYNNEISEKSEIFDDQFSVERPDGSNFTLKIRSTKLEDSAMYFCASSISTYNEQFFGPGTRLTVL.

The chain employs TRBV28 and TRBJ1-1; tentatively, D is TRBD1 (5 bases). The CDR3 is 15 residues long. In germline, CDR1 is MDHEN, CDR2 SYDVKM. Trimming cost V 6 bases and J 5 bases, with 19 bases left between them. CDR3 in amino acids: CASRRGGTSGTEAFF. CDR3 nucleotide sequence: TGTGCCAGCAGGCGGGGGGGAACATCAGGAACTGAAGCTTTCTTT. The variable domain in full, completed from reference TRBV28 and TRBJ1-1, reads DVKVTQSSRYLVKRTGEKVFLECVQDMDHENMFWYRQDPGLGLRLIYFSYDVKMKEKGDIPEGYSVSREKKERFSLILESASTNQTSMYLCASRRGGTSGTEAFFGQGTRLTVV.

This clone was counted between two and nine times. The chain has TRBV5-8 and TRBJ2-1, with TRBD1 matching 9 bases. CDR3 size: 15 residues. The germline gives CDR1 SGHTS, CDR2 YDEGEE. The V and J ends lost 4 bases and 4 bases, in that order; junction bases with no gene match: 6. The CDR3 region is CASSREQGAYNEQFF. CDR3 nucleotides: TGTGCCAGCAGCCGCGAACAGGGGGCTTACAATGAGCAGTTCTTC. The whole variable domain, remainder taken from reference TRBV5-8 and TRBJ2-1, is EAGVTQSPTHLIKTRGQQATLRCSPISGHTSVYWYQQALGLGLQFLLWYDEGEERNRGNFPPRFSGRQFPNYSSELNVNALELEDSALYLCASSREQGAYNEQFFGPGTRLTVL.

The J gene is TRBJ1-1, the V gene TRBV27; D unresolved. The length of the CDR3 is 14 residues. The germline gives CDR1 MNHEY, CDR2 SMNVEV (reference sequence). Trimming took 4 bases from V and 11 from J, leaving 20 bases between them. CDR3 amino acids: CASSSPFGEEKAFF. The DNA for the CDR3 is TGTGCCAGCAGTTCCCCTTTCGGAGAAGAGAAGGCTTTCTTT.

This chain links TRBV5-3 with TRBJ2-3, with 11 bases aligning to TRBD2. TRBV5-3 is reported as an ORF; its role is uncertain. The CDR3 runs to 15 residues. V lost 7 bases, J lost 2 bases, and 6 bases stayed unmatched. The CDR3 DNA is TGTGCCAGACGAGGGGGACTAGCGGCCACAGATACGCAGTATTTT. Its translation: CARRGGLAATDTQYF.